This T cell receptor beta chain was documented in a study of cytomegalovirus exposure and HLA in healthy donors. Background on the study: Unique TCRs from HLA-typed donors, roughly 87 million of them, were held in an early data release. The study's findings and limits: An analysis was carried out at a later point. It showed that HLA-associated TCR beta chains were more clonally expanded than equally common non-associated chains. Specificity for CMV antigens was confirmed in vitro for three of the CMV-associated chains. The authors assumed roughly uniform sequencing depth across donors for presence/absence analyses.

Primers included in the PCR were 60 Vbeta and 13 Jbeta primers. Repertoires were generated with immunoSEQ multiplex PCR, while TCRdb's copy carries only in-frame clones and drops some. The table lists 150,000 to 200,000 clones, 82% of them singletons. The CDR3 runs 13 residues. In germline, CDR1 is SGHKS, CDR2 YYEKEE (reference sequence). The J segment lost 8 bases and the V segment lost 4 bases, leaving 7 bases of the junction unmatched. About this clone: The antigen is undetermined.

V and J are TRBV5-5 and TRBJ1-2; 8 bases fit TRBD1. This receptor was obtained from a man in his forties in good health and CMV-seronegative. The sample taken for sequencing was PBMCs. The CDR3 here is CASSPQGVGGYTF. The CDR3, as DNA: TGTGCCAGCAGCCCACAGGGGGTCGGAGGCTACACCTTC.